This is a list of T cell receptor beta chains from one sample in a study of T cells after yellow fever vaccination. TCRdb ran MiXCR on the 5' RACE reads and lists one entry per CDR3 protein. The sample holds 350,000 to 450,000 distinct CDR3 sequences; approximately 19% are singletons and the top ten take roughly 19%. Source: PBMCs, taken before the yellow fever booster vaccination. Receptors were obtained from a man between 18 and 29 years old who received the YFV17D yellow fever vaccine. The CDR3 runs from the conserved cysteine through the conserved F or W. A D gene is named only where the DNA matches it firmly. Not all rows give a size; the values are once, few, many and, for expanded clones, a class.

v_call	d_call	clone_size	j_call	cdr3_aa	cdr3_nt
TRBV27	.	.	TRBJ1-5	CASSSHWGGYQPQHF	TGTGCCAGCAGTTCTCACTGGGGGGGATATCAGCCCCAGCATTTT
TRBV29-1	.	few	TRBJ1-1	CSVEGSGTLEAFF	TGCAGCGTTGAAGGCTCCGGGACTCTTGAAGCTTTCTTT
TRBV24-1	.	.	TRBJ1-1	CATSKRQRAFF	TGTGCCACCAGCAAGAGACAGAGGGCTTTCTTT
TRBV15	.	.	TRBJ2-2	CATSSNLGGRLNTGELFF	TGTGCCACCAGCTCGAATTTGGGGGGGCGACTTAACACCGGGGAGCTGTTTTTT
TRBV7-8	TRBD1	.	TRBJ2-1	CASRRTGGYSYNEQFF	TGTGCCAGCAGGCGTACAGGGGGATACTCCTACAATGAGCAGTTCTTC
TRBV6-6	TRBD1	.	TRBJ2-5	CASRDRRETQYF	TGTGCCAGCAGGGACAGGAGGGAGACCCAGTACTTC
TRBV20-1	TRBD1	few	TRBJ1-5	CSASGTGRNQPQHF	TGCAGTGCTAGCGGGACAGGGCGAAATCAGCCCCAGCATTTT
TRBV25-1	.	.	TRBJ2-1	CASSYGNEQFF	TGTGCCAGCAGTTATGGCAATGAGCAGTTCTTC
TRBV7-2	TRBD1	.	TRBJ1-1	CASSPGGRTEAFF	TGTGCCAGCAGCCCAGGGGGCCGGACTGAAGCTTTCTTT
TRBV4-2	TRBD1	.	TRBJ2-5	CASSQRDREGETQYF	TGTGCCAGCAGCCAGAGGGACAGGGAGGGGGAGACCCAGTACTTC